Listed here is a single T cell receptor beta chain. Its cognate antigen is unknown. 5'RACE primed at constant segments yielded TCR alpha and TCR beta cDNA libraries bearing sample barcodes and UMIs. TCRdb passed the 5' RACE reads through MiXCR, listing each CDR3 protein once. This sample carries approximately 260,000 distinct CDR3 sequences, around 15% of them seen once, and the ten largest clones take around a fifth. This sample is drawn from a study of T-cell memory formation after mild COVID-19. As for the study in general: TCR clusters largely stayed donor specific. Study-wide results and limits: Memory from before infection featured some responding clones, which suggests cross-reactive memory joined. Contracting clones, day 15 to 85, had balanced CD4/CD8, and later expanders favored CD4+.

Trimming cost V 4 bases and J 0 bases; bases outside gene matches: 9. CDR1 SEHNR and CDR2 FQNEAQ come from the germline V gene (reference sequence). The CDR3 is 19 residues long. The TCR sequence derives from a man aged 18 to 35 who had mild COVID-19 (a few samples of this study predate the infection). Cell type and time point are not known. Sequencing was performed on PBMCs or a T cell subset sorted from them (not recorded which). This rearrangement joins TRBV7-9 to TRBJ2-6, with TRBD1 matching 10 bases. CDR3 DNA sequence: TGTGCCAGCAGCTCAGGCTTTCGGGACAGGGGCTCTGGGGCCAACGTCCTGACTTTC. Protein: CASSSGFRDRGSGANVLTF.